The clone carrying this TCR beta chain was counted between two and nine times. Original methodology: Amplification of reference gene primers was used by the study to estimate nucleated cell counts. Data came from immunoSEQ multiplex PCR; TCRdb stores just in-frame clones and leaves some out. Clone size and the V and J calls come from that table; the DNA yielded D and trimming. This sample yields over 30,000 clones, of which about nine tenths are seen a single time; over 9% belongs to the top ten. This sample was taken from a study of blood T cell repertoires in COVID-19. Across the whole study: Samples taken during acute and convalescent COVID-19 were collected in the United States, Italy and Spain.

The CDR3 is 13 amino acids. The germline gives CDR1 SEHNR, CDR2 FQNEAQ (reference sequence). V was clipped by 7 bases and J by 4 bases, with 14 bases between them. The sequencing input was peripheral blood. This chain links TRBV7-9 with TRBJ2-7; TRBD2 is a possible D gene (6 bases). The receptor comes from a man of 80 years or more with active COVID-19. DNA for the CDR3: TGTGCCAGCACCTCGGGGGTCGGGTACGAGCAGTACTTC. Its translation: CASTSGVGYEQYF. The full variable domain, with the rest looked up from reference TRBV7-9 and TRBJ2-7, is DTGVSQNPRHKITKRGQNVTFRCDPISEHNRLYWYRQTLGQGPEFLTYFQNEAQLEKSRLLSDRFSAERPKGSFSTLEIQRTEQGDSAMYLCASTSGVGYEQYFGPGTRLTVT.